Detailed here is one T cell receptor (beta chain). Its antigen is not known. This record belongs to a study of glioma-infiltrating T cells. The CDR3 runs 14 residues. V lost 2 bases and J 2 bases, leaving 7 bases between the germline ends. Amplification of TCR alpha and beta CDR3 regions from RNA used iRepertoire nested multiplex PCR. One-step reverse transcription and amplification started from about 100-400 ng of tissue mRNA or PBMC total RNA. MiXCR was run by TCRdb on the multiplex PCR reads, yielding one entry per CDR3 protein. Of about 140,000 distinct CDR3 sequences detected, about 39% appear once; the ten largest clones hold roughly 20%. The study, taken as a whole, reports: Very few CDR3 sequences were shared between tissue and blood. Tissue-blood divergence was below expectation in non-neoplastic patients, above in gliomas.

Sequencing was carried out using glioma tissue, nonneoplastic brain tissue, or PBMCs (not recorded which). This TCR derives from a human donor with low-grade glioma or glioblastoma, undergoing nonglioma brain surgery, or in good health (not recorded which). The genes are TRBV12-3 or TRBV12-4 and TRBJ1-3; D call uncertain. The CDR3 region has the DNA TGTGCCAGCAGTTTATTCTCAGCTGGAAACACCATATATTTT. As protein: CASSLFSAGNTIYF.